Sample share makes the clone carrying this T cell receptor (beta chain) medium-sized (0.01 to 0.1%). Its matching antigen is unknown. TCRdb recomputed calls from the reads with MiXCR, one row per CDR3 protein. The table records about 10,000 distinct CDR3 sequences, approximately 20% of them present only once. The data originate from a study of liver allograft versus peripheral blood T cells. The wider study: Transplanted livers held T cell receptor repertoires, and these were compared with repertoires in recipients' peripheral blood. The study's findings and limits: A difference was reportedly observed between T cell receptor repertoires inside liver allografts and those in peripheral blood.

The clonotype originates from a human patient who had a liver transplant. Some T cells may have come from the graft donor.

The CDR3 protein is CASSYAQGAIMNYGYTF. As DNA, the CDR3 is TGTGCCAGCAGTTATGCACAGGGGGCCATTATGAACTATGGCTACACCTTC. The genes are TRBV6-5 and TRBJ1-2; 9 bases fit TRBD1. This CDR3 comprises 17 residues. The ends lost 3 bases at V and 2 bases at J; junction bases unmatched: 10. Germline V gene sequence: CDR1 MNHEY, CDR2 SVGAGI.